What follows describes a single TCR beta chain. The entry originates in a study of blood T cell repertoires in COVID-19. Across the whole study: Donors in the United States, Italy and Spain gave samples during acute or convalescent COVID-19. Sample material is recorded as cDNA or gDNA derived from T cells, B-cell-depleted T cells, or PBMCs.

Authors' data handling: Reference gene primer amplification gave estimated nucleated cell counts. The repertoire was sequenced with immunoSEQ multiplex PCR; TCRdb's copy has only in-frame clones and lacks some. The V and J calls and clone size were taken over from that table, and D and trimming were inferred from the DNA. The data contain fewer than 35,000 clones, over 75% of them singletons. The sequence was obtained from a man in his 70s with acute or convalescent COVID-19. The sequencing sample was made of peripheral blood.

CDR3 nucleotide sequence: TGTGCCAGCAGTTTCGACAGGGAGAATTCACCCCTCCACTTT. Its translation: CASSFDRENSPLHF. The rearrangement joins TRBV28 to TRBJ1-6, with 7 bases identical to TRBD1. The CDR3 extends over 14 amino acids. Trimming took 3 bases from V and 7 from J; bases not matched to a gene: 3. The germline V gene encodes CDR1 MDHEN and CDR2 SYDVKM.